This TCR beta chain emerged from a study of blood T cell repertoires in COVID-19. Study-wide context: The United States, Italy and Spain provided the acute and convalescent COVID-19 samples. In each case, the material was cDNA or gDNA derived from T cells, B-cell-depleted T cells, or PBMCs.

CDR3 length: 14 residues. CDR1 SQVTM and CDR2 ANQGSEA come from the germline V gene. Trimming at V came to 7 bases and at J to 6 bases, leaving 12 bases not matched to a gene. In the original workflow: Counts of nucleated cells, estimated from reference gene primer amplification, were obtained. Profiled with immunoSEQ multiplex PCR; TCRdb holds only in-frame clones, not every one. Clone size and the V and J calls come from that table; the DNA yielded D and trimming. The sample gives 69,000 or so clones, roughly 80% of which show up once; 8.5% to 10% is in the top ten. The chain carries TRBV29-1 and TRBJ1-1; the match to TRBD1 covers 9 bases. Sequencing was done on a sample of peripheral blood. This sequence originates from a woman aged 80 or over with acute or convalescent COVID-19. The CDR3 region is CSAQQGAASAEAFF. In DNA form, the CDR3 reads TGCAGCGCACAACAGGGGGCCGCAAGCGCTGAAGCTTTCTTT.